These 18 T cell receptor beta chains came from one sample sequenced in a study of CD8+ T cells in alopecia areata. After isolation, RNA underwent reverse transcription to generate cDNA as the sequencing template. Using immunoSEQ multiplex PCR, the repertoire was profiled, and TCRdb retains in-frame clones only, with some absent. The sample carries 93,000 or so clones, roughly 50% recorded once. What was sequenced was CD4+ T cells sorted from blood. Receptors originate from a human donor in good health.

J is TRBJ2-5 and V is TRBV5-1; no clear D gene. Between the trimmed V and J ends, which lost 0 bases and 6 bases, there was a span of 6 bases. CDR3 size: 12 residues. Germline V gives CDR1 SGHRS, CDR2 YFSETQ. CDR3 protein: CASSLELKTQYF. The DNA for the CDR3 is TGCGCCAGCAGCTTGGAATTGAAGACCCAGTACTTC.

This clone has more than one count but fewer than ten. The chain recombines TRBV29-1 with TRBJ1-2; weak D call: TRBD1 (6 bases). Trimming removed 7 bases from V and 4 bases from J, with 16 bases in between. The CDR3 length is 13 residues. The V gene's germline CDR1 is SQVTM and CDR2 ANQGSEA. The CDR3 spells CSGISQGAYGYTF. DNA for the CDR3: TGCAGCGGAATCTCACAGGGAGCCTATGGCTACACCTTC.

This chain uses TRBV29-1 with TRBJ2-1; possibly TRBD1 or TRBD2 for D (5 bases each). Germline V gene lookup returns CDR1 SQVTM and CDR2 ANQGSEA. The CDR3 is 13 amino acids. V was pared by 8 bases and J by 2 bases, with 13 bases between. CDR3 sequence reads: CSLPGTTYNEQFF. CDR3 DNA: TGCAGCCTTCCGGGGACCACCTACAATGAGCAGTTCTTC.

This clone was counted between two and nine times. The gene calls are TRBV7-2 and TRBJ2-7; D perhaps matches TRBD1 (7 bases). The CDR3 has 16 residues. Per the germline V gene, CDR1 is SGHTA and CDR2 is FQGNSA. Trimming removed 5 bases at V and 3 bases at J, with 20 bases between. CDR3 in amino acids: CASSPYEGAGFYEQYF. The CDR3 region has the DNA TGTGCCAGCAGCCCATACGAGGGGGCGGGATTCTACGAGCAGTACTTC.

This clone was seen only a few times. The chain combines TRBV19 with TRBJ2-7, with D possibly matching TRBD1 (7 bases). V lost 3 bases and J 5 bases, leaving 17 bases between the germline ends. This CDR3 is 15 amino acids long. CDR1 LNHDA and CDR2 SQIVND come from the germline V gene (reference sequence). CDR3: CASSMNQGGRNEQYF. The CDR3 nucleotides are TGTGCCAGTAGTATGAACCAGGGGGGCCGGAACGAGCAGTACTTC.

This chain connects TRBV28 to TRBJ1-1, with TRBD1 as a possible D gene (5 bases). Germline V gene sequence: CDR1 MDHEN, CDR2 SYDVKM. The V end was cut by 2 bases, the J end by 10 bases, with 14 bases between. This CDR3 spans 13 amino acids. The DNA of the CDR3 is TGTGCCAGCAGTTTAGTCTCTGGGACCACAGCTTTCTTT. Protein sequence: CASSLVSGTTAFF.

The rearrangement uses TRBV7-2 and TRBJ1-5; no reliable D call. The germline V gene has CDR1 SGHTA and CDR2 FQGNSA. The CDR3 is 16 residues long. V gave up 4 bases and J gave up 7 bases, with 20 bases separating them. As DNA, the CDR3 is TGTGCCAGCAGCTCCGTGATTGGGCCCGGGGTACAGCCCCAGCATTTT. This encodes CASSSVIGPGVQPQHF.

This chain uses TRBV6-5 with TRBJ1-1; possibly TRBD1 for D (6 bases). V gave up 0 bases and J gave up 1 base, with 9 bases separating them. The CDR3 extends over 15 amino acids. Germline CDR1 reads MNHEY; CDR2 reads SVGAGI. The CDR3 DNA sequence: TGTGCCAGCAGTTACTCAACAGGGAAGAACACTGAAGCTTTCTTT. Amino acid sequence: CASSYSTGKNTEAFF.

On this clone: Other DNA sequences in the same sample also yield this CDR3. V is TRBV30 and J is TRBJ2-5, with TRBD2 identical over 9 bases. CDR3 length: 14 residues. V shed 5 bases, J shed 5 bases, and the junction held 9 bases outside the gene matches. The germline gives CDR1 GTSNPN, CDR2 SVGIG (reference sequence). The CDR3 nucleotides read TGTGCCTGGCGGCGGGGGGGGGCGCGGGAGACCCAGTACTTC. Its translation: CAWRRGGARETQYF. Drawing the rest from reference TRBV30 and TRBJ2-5, the complete variable domain is SQTIHQWPATLVQPVGSPLSLECTVEGTSNPNLYWYRQAAGRGLQLLFYSVGIGQISSEVPQNLSASRPQDRQFILSSKKLLLSDSGFYLCAWRRGGARETQYFGPGTRLLVL.

CDR3 in amino acids: CSVLTGGADTGELFF. The CDR3 nucleotides are TGCAGCGTACTCACAGGGGGCGCTGACACCGGGGAGCTGTTTTTT. The J gene is TRBJ2-2, the V gene TRBV29-1; 9 nucleotides line up with TRBD1. Germline trimming cut 6 bases from V and 3 bases from J; bases unmatched to any gene: 8. The CDR3 loop spans 15 amino acids. Germline V gene sequence: CDR1 SQVTM, CDR2 ANQGSEA.

This clone came up a few times. The rearrangement uses TRBV4-2 and TRBJ1-5; D is unresolved. CDR3 length: 13 amino acids. Germline CDR1 and CDR2: LGHNA and YNFKEQ. V lost 1 base and J lost 7, with 8 bases in between. The CDR3 sequence is CASSQGPGQPQHF. The CDR3, as DNA: TGTGCCAGCAGCCAAGGACCAGGACAGCCCCAGCATTTT.

This clone has just a few counts. The genes are TRBV2 and TRBJ1-1, with a weak D call TRBD1 (6 bases). Per the germline V gene, CDR1 is SNHLY and CDR2 is FYNNEI. This CDR3 region has 13 residues. The V and J ends lost 2 bases and 4 bases respectively, with 8 bases between them. The CDR3 nucleotides read TGTGCCAGCAGTGAACAGGGGCTCACTGAAGCTTTCTTT. This translates into CASSEQGLTEAFF.

This chain connects TRBV4-2 to TRBJ2-7; no firm D call. This CDR3 contains 12 residues. Looked up from germline, CDR1 is LGHNA and CDR2 is YNFKEQ. Trimming stripped 4 bases from V and 6 bases from J, with 10 bases between. CDR3 protein: CASSRPSAEQYF. CDR3 DNA sequence: TGTGCCAGCAGCCGGCCCTCTGCCGAGCAGTACTTC.

V gene TRBV6-5 combines with J gene TRBJ2-1, with TRBD1 matching 10 bases. Germline trimming cut 0 bases from V and 4 bases from J; bases unmatched to any gene: 3. The germline V gene encodes CDR1 MNHEY and CDR2 SVGAGI. The CDR3 is 16 amino acids. CDR3 residues: CASSYSTDRGYNEQFF. CDR3 bases: TGTGCCAGCAGTTACTCGACGGACAGGGGGTACAATGAGCAGTTCTTC.

The V call is TRBV5-6, the J call TRBJ2-3; D uncertain. Germline CDR1 reads SGHDT; CDR2 reads YYEEEE. The V end lost 4 bases, the J end lost 4 bases, and 10 bases lay between the germline ends. The CDR3 is 13 residues long. The CDR3 reads CASSLEAPDTQYF. In nucleotides, the CDR3 is TGTGCCAGCAGCCTGGAAGCCCCAGATACGCAGTATTTT.

The chain has TRBV7-6 and TRBJ1-5, with no clear D. The V gene's germline CDR1 is SGHVS and CDR2 FNYEAQ. The CDR3 covers 13 residues. Trimming took 1 base from V and 6 from J, leaving 7 bases between them. CDR3 nucleotides: TGTGCCAGCAGCTTAGGCAGAGGTCAGCCCCAGCATTTT. Its translation: CASSLGRGQPQHF. Looking up the rest from reference TRBV7-6 and TRBJ1-5 gives the full variable domain: GAGVSQSPRYKVTKRGQDVALRCDPISGHVSLYWYRQALGQGPEFLTYFNYEAQQDKSGLPNDRFSAERPEGSISTLTIQRTEQRDSAMYRCASSLGRGQPQHFGDGTRLSIL.

Only a few counts were recorded for this clone. This chain uses TRBV29-1 with TRBJ1-2, with TRBD1 matching 7 bases. The junction had 11 bases not matched to a gene; V was cut back by 1 base and J by 0 bases. There are 17 residues in the CDR3. The germline gives CDR1 SQVTM, CDR2 ANQGSEA. This chain's CDR3 is CSVEGGRGRGSNYGYTF. For the CDR3, the DNA is TGCAGCGTTGAAGGAGGTAGGGGGCGAGGCTCTAACTATGGCTACACCTTC.

The V gene is TRBV9, the J gene TRBJ2-4; a possible D gene is TRBD1 (5 bases). CDR3 length: 16 amino acids. Per germline, CDR1 SGDLS and CDR2 YYNGEE. V shed 0 bases and J shed 5 bases, with 15 bases lying between them. In DNA, the CDR3 is TGTGCCAGCAGCGTAGGAGTAGGGGAAGGGGAAAACATTCAGTACTTC. It yields the protein CASSVGVGEGENIQYF. The variable domain in full, completed from reference TRBV9 and TRBJ2-4, reads DSGVTQTPKHLITATGQRVTLRCSPRSGDLSVYWYQQSLDQGLQFLIQYYNGEERAKGNILERFSAQQFPDLHSELNLSSLELGDSALYFCASSVGVGEGENIQYFGAGTRLSVL.